This T cell receptor beta chain was captured in a study of T cell responses to AZD1222 COVID-19 vaccine. Produced via immunoSEQ multiplex PCR; TCRdb's table is partial and in-frame only. This table has approximately 110,000 clones, roughly 88% appearing once. Germline-derived CDR1 and CDR2 are MNHEY and SVGEGT. The CDR3 covers 14 residues. V was clipped by 5 bases and J by 3 bases, with 13 bases between them. The TCR was taken from an adult in good health. This chain uses TRBV6-2 or TRBV6-3 with TRBJ1-2, with D perhaps matching TRBD1 (5 bases). The source was peripheral blood, collected on day 0 of AZD1222 vaccination. The CDR3 spells CASSPRQGHYGYTF. In DNA, the CDR3 is TGTGCCAGCAGTCCCCGGCAGGGCCACTATGGCTACACCTTC.